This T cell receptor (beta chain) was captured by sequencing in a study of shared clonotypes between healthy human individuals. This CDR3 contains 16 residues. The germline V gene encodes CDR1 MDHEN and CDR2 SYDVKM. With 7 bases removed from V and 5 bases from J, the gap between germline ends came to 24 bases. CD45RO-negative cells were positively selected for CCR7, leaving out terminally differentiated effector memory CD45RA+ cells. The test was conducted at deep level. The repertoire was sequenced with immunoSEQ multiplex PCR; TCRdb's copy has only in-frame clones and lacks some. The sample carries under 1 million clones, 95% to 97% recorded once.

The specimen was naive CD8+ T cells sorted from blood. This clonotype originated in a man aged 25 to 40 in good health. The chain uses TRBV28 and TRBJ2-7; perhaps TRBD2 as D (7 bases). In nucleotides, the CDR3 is TGTGCCAGCACCCAAGGGGGGGCTTTCGGGCGAGACGAGCAGTACTTC. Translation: CASTQGGAFGRDEQYF.